This record looks at one T cell receptor (beta chain) sequence and its context. These data belong to a study of blood T cell repertoires in COVID-19. The repertoire was sequenced with immunoSEQ multiplex PCR; TCRdb's copy has only in-frame clones and lacks some. The sample contains 150,000 to 200,000 clones, approximately 87% of which appear only once. The CDR3 extends over 16 amino acids. CDR1 is SGHRS, CDR2 YFSETQ, per germline. V trimming: 4 bases; J trimming: 2 bases; junction bases outside the gene matches: 9. The clonotype comes from a man in his forties with active or convalescent COVID-19. Sequencing input: peripheral blood. The J gene is TRBJ1-3, the V gene TRBV5-1; 7 nucleotides match TRBD1. The CDR3 nucleotides read TGCGCCAGCAGCATTGCCCGGGACAGCCCTGGAAACACCATATATTTT. Its protein is CASSIARDSPGNTIYF.